This passage covers 26 T cell receptor beta chains from one sample sequenced in a study of radiation and T cells in renal cell carcinoma. Clones were read by immunoSEQ multiplex PCR, and TCRdb kept only the in-frame ones, dropping some. The data hold around 140,000 clones, with 88% observed a single time. Time point described: baseline pretreatment blood. Treatment reported: 15 Gy SBRT to primary tumor, nephrectomy 4 weeks later. This specimen consisted of blood, obtained from a patient whose treatment included radiotherapy and nephrectomy. Receptors were obtained from a woman aged 65 to 85 with renal cell carcinoma.

The chain recombines TRBV5-5 with TRBJ2-7; perhaps TRBD1 as D (6 bases). V was cut by 4 bases and J by 2 bases, with 19 bases left in between. Germline V CDR1 and CDR2: SGHKS, YYEKEE (reference sequence). The CDR3 consists of 16 residues. In DNA, the CDR3 is TGTGCCAGCAGCCAATTCCGGGACACCGGAACCTACGAGCAGTACTTC. It codes for CASSQFRDTGTYEQYF.

The chain joins TRBV6-4 to TRBJ2-2, with D hard to call. Germline V CDR1 and CDR2: MRHNA, SNTAGT. The V end lost 3 bases, the J end lost 5 bases, and 7 bases lay between the germline ends. The CDR3 sequence is 13 residues long. CDR3 in amino acids: CASSELPTGELFF. CDR3 nucleotides: TGTGCCAGCAGTGAATTACCGACCGGGGAGCTGTTTTTT.

The genes are TRBV30 and TRBJ1-4, with 11 nucleotides matching TRBD1. This CDR3 comprises 14 residues. Germline lookup yields CDR1 GTSNPN and CDR2 SVGIG (reference sequence). With 6 bases clipped from V and 2 bases from J, the junction kept 2 bases outside the gene matches. CDR3 bases: TGTGCCTGTTGGACAGGGGGCACTAATGAAAAACTGTTTTTT. The encoded protein is CACWTGGTNEKLFF.

The rearrangement links TRBV4-2 to TRBJ1-5; 9 nucleotides match TRBD1. CDR1 is LGHNA and CDR2 is YNFKEQ in the germline V gene. This CDR3 has 16 residues. The V segment lost 1 base and the J segment 1 base; nucleotides outside the gene matches: 2. CDR3 in DNA: TGTGCCAGCAGCCAAGTTGGACAGGGGAGCAATCAGCCCCAGCATTTT. This gives the protein CASSQVGQGSNQPQHF.

The chain uses TRBV12-5 and TRBJ1-1; D remains unclear. CDR1 and CDR2 (germline): LGHNT, FRNRAP. The ends were cut back, 7 bases at V and 0 bases at J, with 15 bases in the middle. The CDR3 loop spans 15 amino acids. The CDR3 loop is CASASGEGVNTEAFF. The CDR3 nucleotides are TGTGCTAGTGCTTCTGGGGAGGGCGTGAACACTGAAGCTTTCTTT.

This clone was picked up one time. Other DNA sequences in the same sample also yield this CDR3. This chain links TRBV5-1 with TRBJ2-7; weak D call: TRBD2 (5 bases). This CDR3 is built from 14 residues. Trimming left V 0 bases short and J 3 bases short, with 10 bases between. Germline V lookup: CDR1 SGHRS, CDR2 YFSETQ. As DNA, the CDR3 is TGCGCCAGCAGCTTGGAGCGGATCAGCTACGAGCAGTACTTC. It codes for CASSLERISYEQYF. Filled out from reference TRBV5-1 and TRBJ2-7, the complete variable domain reads KAGVTQTPRYLIKTRGQQVTLSCSPISGHRSVSWYQQTPGQGLQFLFEYFSETQRNKGNFPGRFSGRQFSNSRSEMNVSTLELGDSALYLCASSLERISYEQYFGPGTRLTVT.

The chain has TRBV18 and TRBJ2-3; D tentatively reads TRBD1 or TRBD2 (5 bases each). V lost 2 bases to trimming and J lost 4 bases, with 13 bases between them. Germline CDR1 is KGHSH and CDR2 is LQKENI. The CDR3 is 15 amino acids. Here the CDR3 reads CASSPGTLGADTQYF. The DNA of the CDR3 is TGTGCCAGCTCACCAGGGACCCTCGGTGCAGATACGCAGTATTTT. Combining the CDR3 with reference TRBV18 and TRBJ2-3 gives the whole variable domain NAGVMQNPRHLVRRRGQEARLRCSPMKGHSHVYWYRQLPEEGLKFMVYLQKENIIDESGMPKERFSAEFPKEGPSILRIQQVVRGDSAAYFCASSPGTLGADTQYFGPGTRLTVL.

This chain joins TRBV7-2 and TRBJ2-2, with a weak D call TRBD2 (6 bases). V dropped 7 bases and J dropped 6 bases, with 18 bases sitting between them. Germline-derived CDR1 and CDR2 are SGHTA and FQGNSA. The CDR3 totals 15 residues. CDR3 sequence reads: CASTVGAGRSGELFF. As DNA, the CDR3 is TGTGCCAGCACCGTAGGGGCAGGGAGGTCCGGGGAGCTGTTTTTT.

The chain carries TRBV27 and TRBJ1-2; 8 bases align to TRBD1. The CDR3 contains 15 residues. With 2 bases clipped from V and 7 bases from J, the junction kept 9 bases outside the gene matches. CDR1 and CDR2 (germline): MNHEY, SMNVEV (reference sequence). The CDR3 DNA sequence: TGTGCCAGCAGTTTAGTCCAGGGGGCAAGAGGTGGCTACACCTTC. As protein: CASSLVQGARGGYTF.

The V call is TRBV18, the J call TRBJ1-6; D remains unclear. From germline, CDR1 is KGHSH and CDR2 LQKENI. The CDR3 is 17 residues long. V shed 2 bases and J shed 4 bases, with 15 bases lying between them. This chain's CDR3 is CASSPKSGGNYNSPLHF. The CDR3 bases are TGTGCCAGCTCACCAAAATCGGGAGGGAATTATAATTCACCCCTCCACTTT.

V usage is TRBV13 and J usage is TRBJ2-7, with D maybe TRBD1 (6 bases). The V end was cut by 4 bases, the J end by 0 bases, with 13 bases between. Germline V gives CDR1 PRHDT, CDR2 FYEKMQ (reference sequence). The CDR3 has 15 amino acids. CDR3 in DNA: TGTGCCAGCAGCTCCCGGGACACCGTCTCCTACGAGCAGTACTTC. Residues: CASSSRDTVSYEQYF.

The chain recombines TRBV16 with TRBJ1-1; 12 bases match TRBD1. With V trimmed by 5 bases and J by 2 bases, 3 bases remained unmatched. The CDR3 loop spans 15 amino acids. Germline V lookup: CDR1 KGHSY, CDR2 FQNENV. CDR3 nucleotide sequence: TGTGCCAGCAGCGGGACAGGGGGCTCAAACACTGAAGCTTTCTTT. Amino acid sequence: CASSGTGGSNTEAFF.

The rearrangement uses TRBV10-3 and TRBJ1-6; the match to TRBD1 covers 9 bases. CDR1 and CDR2 from the germline V gene are ENHRY and SYGVKD. The CDR3 has 14 amino acids. The J segment lost 9 bases and the V segment lost 6 bases, leaving 6 bases of the junction unmatched. This chain's CDR3 is CAIRTGTGSSPLHF. The CDR3 coding sequence is TGTGCCATCAGGACCGGGACAGGGAGTTCACCCCTCCACTTT.

This clone was detected once. The J gene is TRBJ1-2, the V gene TRBV14, with D tentatively TRBD1 (6 bases). Germline CDR1 SGHDN, CDR2 FVKESK. The CDR3 has 16 amino acids. Trimming cost V 4 bases and J 5 bases, with 20 bases left between them. Here the CDR3 DNA reads TGTGCCAGCAGCCCCCAGGGACAAAACGCTATATATGGCTACACCTTC. Protein product: CASSPQGQNAIYGYTF.

The chain employs TRBV27 and TRBJ1-2, with 7 nucleotides matching TRBD1. CDR1 is MNHEY, CDR2 SMNVEV, per germline (reference sequence). Trimming at V came to 8 bases and at J to 5 bases, leaving 5 bases not matched to a gene. The CDR3 runs 12 residues. The CDR3 nucleotides are TGTGCCAGCTCGGGACAGCCATATGGCTACACCTTC. It yields the protein CASSGQPYGYTF.

The rearrangement links TRBV10-3 to TRBJ2-5, with TRBD1 identical over 7 bases. The CDR3 runs 14 residues. V trimming: 6 bases; J trimming: 4 bases; junction bases outside the gene matches: 8. Germline loops: CDR1 ENHRY, CDR2 SYGVKD. CDR3 protein: CAISETGRGETQYF. The CDR3 coding sequence is TGTGCCATCAGCGAGACAGGGCGCGGAGAGACCCAGTACTTC.

The rearrangement joins TRBV9 to TRBJ1-4; 7 bases are shared with TRBD1. Losses at the gene ends were 7 bases for V and 8 bases for J; bases not matched to a gene: 8. This CDR3 comprises 13 residues. Looked up from germline, CDR1 is SGDLS and CDR2 is YYNGEE. The CDR3, as DNA: TGTGCCAGCGATAAGGGGGCAGGAGAAAAACTGTTTTTT. As protein: CASDKGAGEKLFF.

V usage is TRBV28 and J usage is TRBJ1-5, with D hard to call. Trimming pared 3 bases from V and 4 bases from J, leaving 13 bases between. Germline V CDR1 and CDR2: MDHEN, SYDVKM. The CDR3 is 15 residues long. CDR3 residues: CASSFSRGLNQPQHF. The CDR3, as DNA: TGTGCCAGCAGTTTTAGCCGAGGGCTTAATCAGCCCCAGCATTTT.

The chain is built from TRBV19 and TRBJ1-1; perhaps TRBD1 as D (5 bases). This CDR3 region has 15 residues. CDR1 is LNHDA and CDR2 is SQIVND in the germline V gene (reference sequence). V was shortened by 0 bases and J by 7 bases, with 15 bases between the two germline ends. CDR3 region: CASSIDGSRGGEAFF. The CDR3 DNA is TGTGCCAGTAGTATAGACGGGTCCCGCGGGGGTGAAGCTTTCTTT.

This clone was picked up a small number of times. The chain is built from TRBV28 and TRBJ1-1; no firm D call. V dropped 2 bases and J dropped 3 bases, with 7 bases sitting between them. Germline V gene sequence: CDR1 MDHEN, CDR2 SYDVKM. The CDR3 covers 13 residues. The CDR3 spells CASSLVSDTEAFF. CDR3 DNA sequence: TGTGCCAGCAGTTTAGTATCAGACACTGAAGCTTTCTTT.

This clone was picked up a small number of times. The rearrangement joins TRBV28 to TRBJ1-5; no clear D. CDR1 is MDHEN, CDR2 SYDVKM, per germline. V lost 4 bases, J lost 0 bases, and 13 bases lay in between. The CDR3 extends over 16 amino acids. The CDR3 DNA follows: TGTGCCAGCAGTTCGCATGTTGGGAATAGCAATCAGCCCCAGCATTTT. Its protein product is CASSSHVGNSNQPQHF. Drawing the rest from reference TRBV28 and TRBJ1-5, the complete variable domain is DVKVTQSSRYLVKRTGEKVFLECVQDMDHENMFWYRQDPGLGLRLIYFSYDVKMKEKGDIPEGYSVSREKKERFSLILESASTNQTSMYLCASSSHVGNSNQPQHFGDGTRLSIL.

The V and J genes are TRBV9 and TRBJ1-3; 11 nucleotides match TRBD1. Germline lookup yields CDR1 SGDLS and CDR2 YYNGEE. CDR3 length equals 16 residues. Trimming cost V 3 bases and J 4 bases; bases outside gene matches: 6. CDR3 sequence (DNA): TGTGCCAGCAGCGCCGGACAGGGGGCGATAGGAAACACCATATATTTT. Translated, it gives CASSAGQGAIGNTIYF.

This clone was seen a single time. The V gene is TRBV9, the J gene TRBJ2-3; 9 positions match TRBD2. The length of the CDR3 is 16 residues. Per germline, CDR1 SGDLS and CDR2 YYNGEE. J gave up 3 bases and V 0 bases, and 5 bases lay outside the gene matches. The CDR3 coding sequence is TGTGCCAGCAGCGTAGGAAGCGGGGGGCTTACAGATACGCAGTATTTT. The encoded protein is CASSVGSGGLTDTQYF.

This chain links TRBV2 with TRBJ1-2; 11 positions match TRBD1. The J segment lost 7 bases and the V segment lost 7 bases, leaving 8 bases of the junction unmatched. CDR1 is SNHLY, CDR2 FYNNEI, per germline. The CDR3 sequence is 14 residues long. As DNA, the CDR3 is TGTGCCAGCACCTCTCGGGACAGGGGGGGTGGCTACACCTTC. It is translated as CASTSRDRGGGYTF. The whole variable domain, filled in from reference TRBV2 and TRBJ1-2, reads EPEVTQTPSHQVTQMGQEVILRCVPISNHLYFYWYRQILGQKVEFLVSFYNNEISEKSEIFDDQFSVERPDGSNFTLKIRSTKLEDSAMYFCASTSRDRGGGYTFGSGTRLTVV.

This chain links TRBV30 with TRBJ2-7; no definite D call. The CDR3 is 13 amino acids. Germline CDR1 GTSNPN, CDR2 SVGIG (reference sequence). Trimming cost V 0 bases and J 3 bases, with 9 bases left between them. The CDR3 sequence is CAWSVKSNYEQYF. CDR3 DNA sequence: TGTGCCTGGAGTGTAAAGTCCAACTACGAGCAGTACTTC.

The rearrangement joins TRBV30 to TRBJ1-2, with a tentative D call TRBD1 (5 bases). V lost 3 bases, J lost 7 bases, and 15 bases lay in between. The CDR3 consists of 13 residues. Per germline, CDR1 GTSNPN and CDR2 SVGIG (reference sequence). The CDR3, as DNA: TGTGCCTGGAGGATCTCAGGGACCTCTGGCTACACCTTC. Its translation: CAWRISGTSGYTF.